A selection of T cell receptor beta chains follows, all from one sample in a study of blood T cell repertoires in COVID-19. TCRdb's table, derived via immunoSEQ multiplex PCR, lists solely in-frame clones and lacks some. The table has around 150,000 clones, around 84% seen once. The sample comprised peripheral blood. Receptors originate from a man aged 35 to 55 with acute or convalescent COVID-19. Each CDR3 is given with its conserved first and last residue. The D gene is left open where the match is weak. Where a row states a size, it is once, few, many or the class of an expanded clone; other rows omit it.

TGCGCCAGCAGCTTGGCCGGCGGGGGGTCGACAGATACGCAGTATTTT | CASSLAGGGSTDTQYF | TRBJ2-3 | 16 | TRBV5-1 | - | TRBD2
TGTGCCAGCAGCTTACGGGGTCAGGCGGTCTACGAGCAGTACTTC | CASSLRGQAVYEQYF | TRBJ2-7 | 15 | TRBV13 | - | -
TGTGCCAGCAGCCGCTGGCAAAAGGGGGCAGTTGGAAACACCATATATTTT | CASSRWQKGAVGNTIYF | TRBJ1-3 | 17 | TRBV3-1/TRBV3-2 | few | TRBD1
TGTGCCAGCAGTCCCAGGGGAGCGGGGGGGACTAGCACAGATACGCAGTATTTT | CASSPRGAGGTSTDTQYF | TRBJ2-3 | 18 | TRBV28 | - | TRBD2
TGTGCCAGCAGCTTGAACGCGGGGAACACTGAAGCTTTCTTT | CASSLNAGNTEAFF | TRBJ1-1 | 14 | TRBV7-9 | - | -
TGTGCCAGCAGCCCAAGACTAGTTTCCACCGGGGAGCTGTTTTTT | CASSPRLVSTGELFF | TRBJ2-2 | 15 | TRBV9 | - | -
TGTGCCAGCAGAGACAGGGAAGTAGAGTGGGACTATGGCTACACCTTC | CASRDREVEWDYGYTF | TRBJ1-2 | 16 | TRBV2 | - | TRBD1
TGTGCCAGCTCTTTCACAGATACGCAGTATTTT | CASSFTDTQYF | TRBJ2-3 | 11 | TRBV12-3/TRBV12-4 | - | -
TGTGCCAGCAGCTTACAACAGGGGAGTGTTGAGGCTTTCTTT | CASSLQQGSVEAFF | TRBJ1-1 | 14 | TRBV7-9 | - | TRBD1
TGTGCCAGCAGTTACTCGAAGTTAAGGGGGAACACTGAAGCTTTCTTT | CASSYSKLRGNTEAFF | TRBJ1-1 | 16 | TRBV6-5 | - | -
TGTGCCAGTAGTCCCCGCCTCCGCGGCACTGAAGCTTTCTTT | CASSPRLRGTEAFF | TRBJ1-1 | 14 | TRBV19 | many | -
TGTGCCAGCAGCTTGGGGACAGAAAGCAATCAGCCCCAGCATTTT | CASSLGTESNQPQHF | TRBJ1-5 | 15 | TRBV5-4 | - | -
TGTGCCAGCAGCAAATCTTTTTGGGACAGGGGTCTTTCAACTAATGAAAAACTGTTTTTT | CASSKSFWDRGLSTNEKLFF | TRBJ1-4 | 20 | TRBV21-1 | - | -
TGCGCCAGCAGCTTGCTACAGGGTGGTGAGCAGTACTTC | CASSLLQGGEQYF | TRBJ2-7 | 13 | TRBV5-1 | - | -
TGTGCCAGCAGTTCCGGGACAGGGAATTTGATCTACGAGCAGTACTTC | CASSSGTGNLIYEQYF | TRBJ2-7 | 16 | TRBV28 | - | TRBD1
TGTGCCAGCAGCCTGGGACAGGGGATCTACGAGCAGTACTTC | CASSLGQGIYEQYF | TRBJ2-7 | 14 | TRBV5-6 | - | TRBD1
TGCAGTGCTAGAATGTCGGGGGAAGCTTTCTTT | CSARMSGEAFF | TRBJ1-1 | 11 | TRBV20-1 | - | -
TGTGCCAGCATGGCAGGGGGCTATAACACTGAAGCTTTCTTT | CASMAGGYNTEAFF | TRBJ1-1 | 14 | TRBV2 | - | TRBD1
TGTGCCAGCAGCTCCGGGACAGGGGACTCTGGAAACACCATATATTTT | CASSSGTGDSGNTIYF | TRBJ1-3 | 16 | TRBV7-9 | few | TRBD1